This T cell receptor beta chain was sequenced during a study of T cell repertoires in cytomegalovirus infection. About the study: Public TCR beta signatures marked donors with CMV infection and the matching HLA. Study-level findings and limits: Dominating the ex vivo response were TCR beta clonotypes that were CMV-specific and HLA-C-restricted.

Trimming cost V 4 bases and J 0 bases, with 16 bases left between them. Germline assignment: CDR1 SEHNR and CDR2 FQNEAQ (reference sequence). The CDR3 has 16 residues. A note on this clonotype: The antigen is unknown.

One entry per CDR3 protein results from TCRdb running MiXCR on the reads. The sample records just over 450,000 distinct CDR3 sequences, about 42% being singletons. This TCR came from a human donor in good health (CMV status not recorded). Some clones in this sample may be carry-over from other donors' samples. The source was cultured PBMCs, collected from culture after CMV antigen stimulation. The chain is built from TRBV7-9 and TRBJ2-7; tentatively, D is TRBD1 or TRBD2 (5 bases each). The DNA of the CDR3 is TGTGCCAGCAGCTCCTACCGGGACGGAAGCTCCTACGAGCAGTACTTC. It yields the protein CASSSYRDGSSYEQYF.